This T cell receptor (beta chain) was identified during a study of blood T cell repertoires in COVID-19. Produced via immunoSEQ multiplex PCR; TCRdb's table is partial and in-frame only. The table has about 160,000 clones, about 86% seen once. The clonotype was recovered from a man in his 70s with acute or convalescent COVID-19. The specimen was peripheral blood.

The CDR3 coding sequence is TGTGCCAGCAGTCCCTCGGGAGCGGCAATATCCTACAATGAGCAGTTCTTC. It is translated as CASSPSGAAISYNEQFF. The chain uses TRBV28 and TRBJ2-1, with D possibly matching TRBD2 (6 bases). The CDR3 has 17 amino acids. V dropped 5 bases and J dropped 1 base, with 18 bases sitting between them. In germline, CDR1 is MDHEN, CDR2 SYDVKM.